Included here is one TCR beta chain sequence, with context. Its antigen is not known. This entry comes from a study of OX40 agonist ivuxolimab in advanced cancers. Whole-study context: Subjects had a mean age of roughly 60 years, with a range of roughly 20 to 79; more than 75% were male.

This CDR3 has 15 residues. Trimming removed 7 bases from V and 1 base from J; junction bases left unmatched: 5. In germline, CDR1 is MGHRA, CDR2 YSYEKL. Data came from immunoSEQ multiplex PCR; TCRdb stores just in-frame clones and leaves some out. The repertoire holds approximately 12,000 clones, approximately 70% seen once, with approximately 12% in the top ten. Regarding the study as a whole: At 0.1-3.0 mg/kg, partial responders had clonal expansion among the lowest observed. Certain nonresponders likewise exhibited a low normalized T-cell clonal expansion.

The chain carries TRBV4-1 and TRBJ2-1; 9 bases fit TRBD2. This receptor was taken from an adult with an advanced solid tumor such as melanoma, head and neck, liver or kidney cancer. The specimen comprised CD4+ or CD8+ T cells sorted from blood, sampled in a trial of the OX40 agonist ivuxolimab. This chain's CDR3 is CASNVLAGSYNEQFF. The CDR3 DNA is TGCGCCAGCAACGTTCTAGCGGGATCCTACAATGAGCAGTTCTTC.